Described below is a single TCR beta chain sequence and its context. The data were taken from a study of blood T cells in healthy people across ages. The germline V gene encodes CDR1 SGHAT and CDR2 FQDESV (reference sequence). This CDR3 is 16 amino acids long. The junction had 11 bases not matched to a gene; V was cut back by 5 bases and J by 5 bases. Together with a sample-barcoded 5' primer, a J-beta primer mix was included in a second PCR lasting roughly 6 to 12 cycles. One entry per CDR3 protein, called by TCRdb with MiXCR from the 5' RACE reads. The top ten clones hold under 20% of a sample with 500,000 to 600,000 distinct CDR3 sequences, about 26% of them seen once.

Sample: blood. The sequence was obtained from a woman in her seventies in good health. The gene calls are TRBV11-1 and TRBJ2-5; 10 bases line up with TRBD1. CDR3 bases: TGTGCCAGCAGCCCCAACCCGACAGGGGGCAAGGAGACCCAGTACTTC. Translation: CASSPNPTGGKETQYF.